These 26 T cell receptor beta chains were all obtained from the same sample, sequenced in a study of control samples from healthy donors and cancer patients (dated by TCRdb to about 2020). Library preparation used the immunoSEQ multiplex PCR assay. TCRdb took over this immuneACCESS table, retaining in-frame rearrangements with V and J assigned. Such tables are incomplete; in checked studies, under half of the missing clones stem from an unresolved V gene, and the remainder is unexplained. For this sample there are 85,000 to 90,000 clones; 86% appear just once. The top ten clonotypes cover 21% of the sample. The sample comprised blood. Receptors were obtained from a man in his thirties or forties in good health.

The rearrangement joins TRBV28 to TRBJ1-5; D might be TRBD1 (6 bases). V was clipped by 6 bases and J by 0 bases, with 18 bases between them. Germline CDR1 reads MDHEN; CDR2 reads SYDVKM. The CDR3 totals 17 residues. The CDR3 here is CASRSGGGGDSNQPQHF. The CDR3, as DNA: TGTGCCAGCAGGTCGGGAGGGGGGGGCGATAGCAATCAGCCCCAGCATTTT.

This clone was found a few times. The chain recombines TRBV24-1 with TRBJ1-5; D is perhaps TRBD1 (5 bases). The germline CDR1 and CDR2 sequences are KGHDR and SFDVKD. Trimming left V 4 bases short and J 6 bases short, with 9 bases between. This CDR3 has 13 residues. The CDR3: CATSEGGGQPQHF. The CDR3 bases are TGTGCCACCAGTGAGGGGGGAGGTCAGCCCCAGCATTTT.

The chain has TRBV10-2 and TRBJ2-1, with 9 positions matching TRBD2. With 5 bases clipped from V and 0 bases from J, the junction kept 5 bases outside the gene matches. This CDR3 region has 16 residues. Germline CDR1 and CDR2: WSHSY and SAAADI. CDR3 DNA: TGCGCCAGCAGTACGACTAGCGGCGACTCCTACAATGAGCAGTTCTTC. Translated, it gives CASSTTSGDSYNEQFF.

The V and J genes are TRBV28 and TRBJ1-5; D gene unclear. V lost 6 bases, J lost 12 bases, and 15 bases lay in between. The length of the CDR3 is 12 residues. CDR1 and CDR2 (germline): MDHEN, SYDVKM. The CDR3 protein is CASSRDERYQHF. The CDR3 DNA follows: TGTGCCAGCAGCCGTGACGAGCGGTACCAGCATTTT.

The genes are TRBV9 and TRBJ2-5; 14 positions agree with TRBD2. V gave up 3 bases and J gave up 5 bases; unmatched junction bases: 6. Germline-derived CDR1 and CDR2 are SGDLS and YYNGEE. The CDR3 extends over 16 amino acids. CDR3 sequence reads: CASSEGLAGVTETQYF. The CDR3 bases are TGTGCCAGCAGCGAGGGACTAGCGGGGGTTACGGAGACCCAGTACTTC.

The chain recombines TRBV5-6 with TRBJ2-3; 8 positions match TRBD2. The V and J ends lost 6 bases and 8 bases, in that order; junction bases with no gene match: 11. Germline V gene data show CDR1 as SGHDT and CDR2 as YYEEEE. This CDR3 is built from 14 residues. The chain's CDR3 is CASTLRGGPSTQYF. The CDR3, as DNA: TGTGCCAGCACCCTACGGGGGGGGCCGAGTACGCAGTATTTT. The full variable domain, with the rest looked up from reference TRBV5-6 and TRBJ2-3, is DAGVTQSPTHLIKTRGQQVTLRCSPKSGHDTVSWYQQALGQGPQFIFQYYEEEERQRGNFPDRFSGHQFPNYSSELNVNALLLGDSALYLCASTLRGGPSTQYFGPGTRLTVL.

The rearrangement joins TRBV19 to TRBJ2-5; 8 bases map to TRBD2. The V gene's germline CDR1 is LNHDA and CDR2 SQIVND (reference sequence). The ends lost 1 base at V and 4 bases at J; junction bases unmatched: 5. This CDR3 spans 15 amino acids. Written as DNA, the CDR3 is TGTGCCAGTAGTATAGCGGGCGGGGGGTTAGAGACCCAGTACTTC. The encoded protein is CASSIAGGGLETQYF.

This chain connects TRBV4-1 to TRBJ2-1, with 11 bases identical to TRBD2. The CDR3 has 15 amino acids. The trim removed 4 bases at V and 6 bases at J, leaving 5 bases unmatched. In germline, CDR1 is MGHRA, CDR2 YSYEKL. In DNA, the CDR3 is TGCGCCAGCAGCCTTAGCGGGGGGGCCGGCAATGAGCAGTTCTTC. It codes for CASSLSGGAGNEQFF.

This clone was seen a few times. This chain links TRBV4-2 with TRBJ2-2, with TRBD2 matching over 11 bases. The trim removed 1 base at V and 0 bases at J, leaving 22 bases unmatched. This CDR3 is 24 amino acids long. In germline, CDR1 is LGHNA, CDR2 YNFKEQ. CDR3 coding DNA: TGTGCCAGCAGCCAAGTTGTCGCTAGCGGGGGGCCCTCGGGATTGAGGACGAACACCGGGGAGCTGTTTTTT. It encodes CASSQVVASGGPSGLRTNTGELFF.

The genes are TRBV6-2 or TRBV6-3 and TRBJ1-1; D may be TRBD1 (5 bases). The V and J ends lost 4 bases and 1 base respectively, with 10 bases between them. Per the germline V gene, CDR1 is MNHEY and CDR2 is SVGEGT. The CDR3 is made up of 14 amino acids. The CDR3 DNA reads TGTGCCAGCAGTTCGGCAGGGCCGAACACTGAAGCTTTCTTT. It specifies CASSSAGPNTEAFF.

The CDR3 DNA sequence: TGTGCCACCCGGCGAGTAAGGGCATACGAGCAGTACGTC. It translates to CATRRVRAYEQYV. The J gene is TRBJ2-7, the V gene TRBV6-4; no definite D call. V dropped 10 bases and J dropped 4 bases, with 17 bases sitting between them. Germline lookup yields CDR1 MRHNA and CDR2 SNTAGT. CDR3 length equals 13 residues.

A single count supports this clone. The CDR3 DNA is TGTGCCAGCAGGCAGGGACAGGGGATGAACACTGAAGCTTTCTTT. The encoded protein is CASRQGQGMNTEAFF. This chain connects TRBV7-3 to TRBJ1-1; TRBD1 agrees at 10 bases. The germline gives CDR1 SGHTA, CDR2 FQGTGA. The length of the CDR3 is 15 residues. After removal of 6 bases from V and 0 bases from J, the junction contained 4 bases not matched to a gene.

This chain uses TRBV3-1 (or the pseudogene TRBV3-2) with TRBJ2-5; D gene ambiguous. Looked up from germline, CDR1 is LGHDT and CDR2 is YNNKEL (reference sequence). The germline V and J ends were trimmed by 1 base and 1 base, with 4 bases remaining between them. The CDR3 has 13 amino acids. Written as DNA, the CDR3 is TGTGCCAGCAGCCAAGGTCCCCAAGAGACCCAGTACTTC. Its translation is CASSQGPQETQYF.

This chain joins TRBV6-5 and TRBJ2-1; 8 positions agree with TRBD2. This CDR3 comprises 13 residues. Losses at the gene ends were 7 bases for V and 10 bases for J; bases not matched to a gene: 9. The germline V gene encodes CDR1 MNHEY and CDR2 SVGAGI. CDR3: CASTPLGGGEQFF. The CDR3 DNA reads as TGTGCCAGCACCCCCCTCGGGGGGGGCGAGCAGTTCTTC.

The CDR3 region is CATSDHYREGGYTF. In DNA, the CDR3 is TGTGCCACCAGTGACCACTACAGGGAGGGAGGCTACACCTTC. This chain links TRBV24-1 with TRBJ1-2; the D gene is possibly TRBD1 (6 bases). V lost 4 bases and J lost 8, with 16 bases in between. CDR1 is KGHDR and CDR2 is SFDVKD in the germline V gene. This CDR3 has 14 amino acids.

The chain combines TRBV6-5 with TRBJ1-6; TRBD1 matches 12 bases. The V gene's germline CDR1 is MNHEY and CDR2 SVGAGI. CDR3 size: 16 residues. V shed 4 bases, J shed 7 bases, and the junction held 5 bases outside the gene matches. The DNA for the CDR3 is TGTGCCAGCAGTTCCGGGACAGGGGGCAGAAATTCACCCCTCCACTTT. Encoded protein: CASSSGTGGRNSPLHF.

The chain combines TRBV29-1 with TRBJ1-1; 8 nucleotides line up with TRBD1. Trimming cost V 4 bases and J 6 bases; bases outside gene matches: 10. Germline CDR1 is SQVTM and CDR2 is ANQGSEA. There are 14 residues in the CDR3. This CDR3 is CSVAGQGSGAEAFF. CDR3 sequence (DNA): TGCAGCGTTGCCGGACAGGGATCTGGCGCTGAAGCTTTCTTT.

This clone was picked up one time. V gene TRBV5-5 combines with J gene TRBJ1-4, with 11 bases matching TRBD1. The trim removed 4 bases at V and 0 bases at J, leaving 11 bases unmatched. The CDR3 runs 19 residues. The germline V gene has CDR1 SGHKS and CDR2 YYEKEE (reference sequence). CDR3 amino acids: CASSPRDRGSTATNEKLFF. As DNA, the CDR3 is TGTGCCAGCAGCCCTCGGGACAGGGGGAGTACGGCAACTAATGAAAAACTGTTTTTT.

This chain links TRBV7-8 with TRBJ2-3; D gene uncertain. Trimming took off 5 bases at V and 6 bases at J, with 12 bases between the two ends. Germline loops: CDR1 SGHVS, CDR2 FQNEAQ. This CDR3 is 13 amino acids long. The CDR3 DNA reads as TGTGCCAGCAGCCCCGACAACGGCGATACGCAGTATTTT. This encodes CASSPDNGDTQYF.

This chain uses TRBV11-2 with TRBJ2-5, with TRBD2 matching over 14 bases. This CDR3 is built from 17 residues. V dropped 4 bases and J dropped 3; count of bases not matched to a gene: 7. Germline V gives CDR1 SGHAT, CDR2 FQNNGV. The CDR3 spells CASSSGGTSGGKETQYF. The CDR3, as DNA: TGTGCCAGCAGCTCCGGAGGGACTAGCGGGGGCAAAGAGACCCAGTACTTC.

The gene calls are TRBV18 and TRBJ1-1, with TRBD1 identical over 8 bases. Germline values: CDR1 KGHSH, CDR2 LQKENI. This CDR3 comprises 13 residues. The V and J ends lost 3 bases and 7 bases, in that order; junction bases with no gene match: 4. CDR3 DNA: TGTGCCAGCTCACCCGGACAGGGAGGTGAAGCTTTCTTT. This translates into CASSPGQGGEAFF.

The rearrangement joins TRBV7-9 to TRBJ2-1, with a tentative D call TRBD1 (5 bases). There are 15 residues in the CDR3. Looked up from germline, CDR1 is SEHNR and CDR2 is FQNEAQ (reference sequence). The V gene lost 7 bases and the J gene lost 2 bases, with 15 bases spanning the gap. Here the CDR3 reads CASTQPGNTYNEQFF. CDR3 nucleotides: TGTGCCAGCACCCAACCAGGGAACACCTACAATGAGCAGTTCTTC.

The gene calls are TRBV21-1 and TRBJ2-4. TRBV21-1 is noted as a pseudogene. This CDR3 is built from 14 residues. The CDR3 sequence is CASSLGPAKNIQYF. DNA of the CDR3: TGTGCCAGCAGCCTGGGTCCAGCCAAAAACATTCAGTACTTC.

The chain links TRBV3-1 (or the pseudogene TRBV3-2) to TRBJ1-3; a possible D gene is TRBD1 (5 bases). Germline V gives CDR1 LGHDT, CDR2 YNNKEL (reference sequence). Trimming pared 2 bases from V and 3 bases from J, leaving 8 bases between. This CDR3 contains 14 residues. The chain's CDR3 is CASSQRGLGNTIYF. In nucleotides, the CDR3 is TGTGCCAGCAGCCAAAGGGGCCTTGGAAACACCATATATTTT.

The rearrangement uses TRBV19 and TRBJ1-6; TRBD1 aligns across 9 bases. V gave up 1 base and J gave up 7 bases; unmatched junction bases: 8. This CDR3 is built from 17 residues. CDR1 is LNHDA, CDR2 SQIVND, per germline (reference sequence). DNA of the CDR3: TGTGCCAGTAGTATAGTGGCGGGACAGGGCTGGAATTCACCCCTCCACTTT. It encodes CASSIVAGQGWNSPLHF.

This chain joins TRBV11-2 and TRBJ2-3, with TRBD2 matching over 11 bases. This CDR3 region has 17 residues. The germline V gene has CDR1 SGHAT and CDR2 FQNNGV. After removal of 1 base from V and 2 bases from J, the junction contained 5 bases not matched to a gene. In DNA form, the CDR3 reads TGTGCCAGCAGCTTAGGGGCGACTAGCGGGGTCACAGATACGCAGTATTTT. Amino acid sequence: CASSLGATSGVTDTQYF.